Shown below are 17 T cell receptor beta chains from a single sample sequenced in a study of T cells in Graves' hyperthyroidism and ophthalmopathy. Amplification targeted TCR beta CDR3 regions from RNA transcripts. Primed by the HTBI set, a first-round RT-PCR was run on the TCR CDR3. In TCRdb, the multiplex PCR reads were re-called with MiXCR into one record per CDR3 protein. The sample holds fewer than 700,000 distinct CDR3 sequences; 15% to 20% are singletons and the top ten take approximately 3.8%. Specimen: blood. Receptors originate from a woman aged 25 to 45 with Graves' hyperthyroidism.

This clonotype was seen more than once but under ten times. This chain uses TRBV7-9 with TRBJ2-7, with TRBD1 as a possible D gene (6 bases). CDR3 length: 15 amino acids. With 1 base removed from V and 0 bases from J, the gap between germline ends came to 10 bases. CDR1 and CDR2 (germline): SEHNR, FQNEAQ (reference sequence). The CDR3, as DNA: TGTGCCAGCAGCTTAGATCAGGGGCACTCCTACGAGCAGTACTTC. Its translation is CASSLDQGHSYEQYF.

This clonotype was seen ten or more times. CDR3 protein: CASRQRLSETQYF. The CDR3 DNA follows: TGTGCCAGCAGACAGCGTTTGTCAGAGACCCAGTACTTC. The chain is built from TRBV2 and TRBJ2-5, with D uncertain. V was cut by 6 bases and J by 4 bases, with 12 bases left in between. CDR1 and CDR2 (germline): SNHLY, FYNNEI. This CDR3 has 13 residues.

The chain uses TRBV20-1 and TRBJ2-7; 8 bases align to TRBD1. The germline gives CDR1 DFQATT, CDR2 SNEGSKA (reference sequence). The CDR3 has 13 residues. This CDR3 reads CRTLGQGPYEQYF. The CDR3 nucleotides read TGCAGGACCTTAGGACAGGGCCCCTACGAGCAGTACTTC.

This chain joins TRBV6-1 and TRBJ2-1, with 11 positions matching TRBD2. Germline V gene sequence: CDR1 MNHNS, CDR2 SASEGT. The J segment lost 7 bases and the V segment lost 7 bases, leaving 9 bases of the junction unmatched. The CDR3 is 15 amino acids. As DNA, the CDR3 is TGTGCCAGCACCATAGCGGGAGGGCCGGGGAATGAGCAGTTCTTC. This encodes CASTIAGGPGNEQFF.

This clonotype was counted at least ten times. J is TRBJ1-1 and V is TRBV5-1; 9 bases match TRBD1. J gave up 4 bases and V 3 bases, and 7 bases lay outside the gene matches. The CDR3 runs to 15 residues. The germline V gene encodes CDR1 SGHRS and CDR2 YFSETQ. CDR3: CASSYTGGAGTEAFF. The CDR3 DNA reads TGCGCCAGCAGCTATACAGGGGGCGCTGGCACTGAAGCTTTCTTT.

This chain connects TRBV9 to TRBJ2-1; 11 nucleotides line up with TRBD2. Germline CDR1 reads SGDLS; CDR2 reads YYNGEE. This CDR3 has 16 residues. V lost 5 bases, J lost 5 bases, and 9 bases stayed unmatched. The CDR3 loop reads CASRLGLAGINNEQFF. The CDR3, as DNA: TGTGCCAGCAGACTTGGACTAGCGGGCATAAACAATGAGCAGTTCTTC.

As to this clonotype: This clone may be a read error of a much larger clone one base away. The chain uses TRBV28 and TRBJ2-1; either TRBD1 or TRBD2 may fit D (5 bases each). The last part of the DNA fits TRBJ2-7 better; the J call may be wrong. The CDR3 consists of 15 residues. The germline V gene encodes CDR1 MDHEN and CDR2 SYDVKM. The CDR3 bases are TGTGCCAGCATCCCTAAGGGGAAGGGAGCCAATGAGCAGTACTTC. Translating gives CASIPKGKGANEQYF.

In its sample, this clonotype was seen many times. This chain connects TRBV2 to TRBJ2-7; TRBD2 matches 7 bases. The V and J ends lost 6 bases and 0 bases, in that order; junction bases with no gene match: 8. CDR1 is SNHLY and CDR2 is FYNNEI in the germline V gene. This CDR3 region has 15 residues. This chain's CDR3 is CASSVQRGGSYEQYF. The CDR3 DNA is TGTGCCAGCAGCGTACAGCGGGGAGGCTCCTACGAGCAGTACTTC.

This clonotype was seen at least ten times. V usage is TRBV6-1 and J usage is TRBJ1-1; D uncertain. The CDR3 runs to 12 residues. From germline, CDR1 is MNHNS and CDR2 SASEGT. Trimming pared 5 bases from V and 4 bases from J, leaving 8 bases between. The CDR3 loop is CASSKDFTEAFF. In DNA, the CDR3 is TGTGCCAGCAGTAAGGACTTCACTGAAGCTTTCTTT.

In its sample, this clonotype was seen many times. This sequence joins TRBV12-3 or TRBV12-4 and TRBJ2-1; 7 nucleotides agree with TRBD1. The length of the CDR3 is 13 residues. V trimming: 3 bases; J trimming: 10 bases; junction bases outside the gene matches: 6. CDR3 residues: CASSLTGSEEQFF. In DNA form, the CDR3 reads TGTGCCAGCAGTTTGACAGGGTCGGAGGAGCAGTTCTTC.

A few counts support this clonotype. The V and J genes are TRBV6-1 and TRBJ2-1, with 8 bases matching TRBD1. Trimming took 6 bases from V and 5 from J; bases not matched to a gene: 9. Germline V lookup: CDR1 MNHNS, CDR2 SASEGT. This CDR3 is built from 15 residues. The CDR3: CASSSGTGNNNEQFF. The CDR3 bases are TGTGCCAGCAGCTCCGGGACAGGAAACAACAATGAGCAGTTCTTC.

This clonotype appeared a few times. This chain uses TRBV11-2 with TRBJ2-1, with D tentatively TRBD2 (6 bases). Germline-derived CDR1 and CDR2 are SGHAT and FQNNGV. The CDR3 spans 16 residues. V was cut by 3 bases and J by 5 bases, with 17 bases left in between. This CDR3 is CASSFYLREQDNEQFF. The CDR3 DNA reads as TGTGCCAGCAGCTTTTACCTCCGGGAGCAAGACAATGAGCAGTTCTTC.

Turning to this clonotype: A clone one base away is much larger, so this may be a read error. The chain recombines TRBV30 with TRBJ1-1; tentatively, D is TRBD1 (5 bases). The germline V gene has CDR1 GTSNPN and CDR2 SVGIG (reference sequence). The CDR3 is made up of 14 amino acids. V lost 0 bases and J 4 bases, leaving 12 bases between the germline ends. As DNA, the CDR3 is TGTGCCTGGAGTGTACGAGGGGAAAGCACTGAAGCTTTCTTT. It codes for CAWSVRGESTEAFF.

There are many counts of this clonotype. The chain uses TRBV5-1 and TRBJ1-5; 8 positions agree with TRBD1. Trimming at V came to 4 bases and at J to 7 bases, leaving 7 bases not matched to a gene. The CDR3 is 14 amino acids. The germline V gene has CDR1 SGHRS and CDR2 YFSETQ. The CDR3 region is CASSAGTGAQPQHF. As DNA, the CDR3 is TGCGCCAGCAGCGCCGGGACAGGAGCACAGCCCCAGCATTTT.

The chain combines TRBV10-3 with TRBJ2-6; 8 bases line up with TRBD1. Germline CDR1 ENHRY, CDR2 SYGVKD. This CDR3 has 15 amino acids. J lost 0 bases, V lost 5 bases, and 0 bases had no gene match. CDR3 sequence: CAISTGGSGANVLTF. In DNA, the CDR3 is TGTGCCATCAGTACAGGGGGCTCTGGGGCCAACGTCCTGACTTTC.

This clonotype appeared many times. The V call is TRBV12-3 or TRBV12-4, the J call TRBJ1-2; 7 bases match TRBD1. V gave up 6 bases and J gave up 4 bases; unmatched junction bases: 11. The CDR3 has 15 amino acids. The CDR3 DNA is TGTGCCAGCAGCTTCCTGCCCGACAGGGTCTATGGCTACACCTTC. Protein product: CASSFLPDRVYGYTF.

This clonotype was recorded at least ten times. The chain uses TRBV12-3 or TRBV12-4 and TRBJ2-1; D is unresolved. The CDR3 has 16 amino acids. With 7 bases removed from V and 0 bases from J, the gap between germline ends came to 16 bases. DNA of the CDR3: TGTGCCAGCACCCTGGACCCTACGGGCTCCTACAATGAGCAGTTCTTC. The encoded protein is CASTLDPTGSYNEQFF.